This paragraph reports one T cell receptor beta chain. Measured with immunoSEQ multiplex PCR; TCRdb has only the in-frame clones, and not every one. The sample holds about 360,000 clones, 70% to 90% seen once. These data are taken from a study of cytomegalovirus exposure and HLA in healthy donors. After removal of 6 bases from V and 5 bases from J, the junction contained 3 bases not matched to a gene. Germline CDR1 reads LNHDA; CDR2 reads SQIVND (reference sequence). CDR3 length: 12 amino acids. The sequence derives from a woman younger than 30 in good health and CMV-seronegative. The V gene is TRBV19, the J gene TRBJ1-1; 7 bases are a match to TRBD1. The specimen sequenced was PBMCs. Written as DNA, the CDR3 is TGTGCCAGTAGGGAACAGGGGACTGAAGCTTTCTTT. Its protein is CASREQGTEAFF.